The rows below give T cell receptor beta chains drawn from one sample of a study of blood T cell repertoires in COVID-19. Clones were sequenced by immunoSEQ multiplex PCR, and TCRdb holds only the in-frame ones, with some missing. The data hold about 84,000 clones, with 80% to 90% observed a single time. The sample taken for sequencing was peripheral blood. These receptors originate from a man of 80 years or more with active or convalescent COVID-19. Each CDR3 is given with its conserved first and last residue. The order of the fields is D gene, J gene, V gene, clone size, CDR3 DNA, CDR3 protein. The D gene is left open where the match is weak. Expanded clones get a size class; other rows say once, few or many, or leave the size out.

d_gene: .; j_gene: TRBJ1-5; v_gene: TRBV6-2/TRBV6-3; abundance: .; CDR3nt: TGTGCCAGCAGTTGGGCGAGGGCCACTAGCAATCAGCCCCAGCATTTT; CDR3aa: CASSWARATSNQPQHF
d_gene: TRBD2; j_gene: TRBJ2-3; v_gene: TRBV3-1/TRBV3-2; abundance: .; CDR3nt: TGTGCCAGGGGGCCTCAGCGGGAGGGCCCAGATACGCAGTATTTT; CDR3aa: CARGPQREGPDTQYF
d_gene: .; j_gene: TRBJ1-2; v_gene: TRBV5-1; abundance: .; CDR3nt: TGCGCCAGCAGCTCGGACGGGGCTAACTATGGCTACACCTTC; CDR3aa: CASSSDGANYGYTF
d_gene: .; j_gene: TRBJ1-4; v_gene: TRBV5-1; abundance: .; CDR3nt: TGCGCCAGCAGCTTGACGGCGACTGAAAATGAAAAACTGTTTTTT; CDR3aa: CASSLTATENEKLFF
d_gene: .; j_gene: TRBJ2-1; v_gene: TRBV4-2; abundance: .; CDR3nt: TGTGCCAGCAGCCCCCTCGGGGGTAGCGCATTCTTC; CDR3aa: CASSPLGGSAFF
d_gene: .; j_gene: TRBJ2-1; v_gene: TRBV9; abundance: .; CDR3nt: TGTGCCAGCAGCGTACGTCTCAGGCAGGGGGGCGATGAGCAGTTCTTC; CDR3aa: CASSVRLRQGGDEQFF
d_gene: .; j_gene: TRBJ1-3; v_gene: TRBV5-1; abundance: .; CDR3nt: TGCGCCAGCAGCCCCTCCGCCGGGACTCTCTCTGGAAACACCATATATTTT; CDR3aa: CASSPSAGTLSGNTIYF
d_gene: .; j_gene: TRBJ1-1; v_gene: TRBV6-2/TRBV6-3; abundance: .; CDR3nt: TGTGCCAGCAGCATGACAGCGAATGAAGCTTTCTTT; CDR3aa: CASSMTANEAFF
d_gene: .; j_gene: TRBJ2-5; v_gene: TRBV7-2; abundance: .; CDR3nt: TGTGCCAGCAGGATGGGGGGACTTCCCGCGGAGACCCAGTACTTC; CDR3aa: CASRMGGLPAETQYF
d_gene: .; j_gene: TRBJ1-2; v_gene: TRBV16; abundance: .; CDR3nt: TGTGCCAGCAGCGCCAACCGGGGGGCTAACTATGGCTACACCTTC; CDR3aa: CASSANRGANYGYTF
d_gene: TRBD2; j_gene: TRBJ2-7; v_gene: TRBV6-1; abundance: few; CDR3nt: TGTGCCAGCAGTGAAGCGGGACTAGCGACCTCCTACGAGCAGTACTTC; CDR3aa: CASSEAGLATSYEQYF
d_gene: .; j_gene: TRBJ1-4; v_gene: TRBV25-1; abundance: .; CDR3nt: TGTGCCAGCAGTGAATCGCGGGGGTTATTGGAAAAACTGTTTTTT; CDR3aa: CASSESRGLLEKLFF
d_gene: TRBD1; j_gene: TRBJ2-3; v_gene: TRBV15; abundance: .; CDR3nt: TGTGCCACCAGCAGATCTAGGACAGGGGCAGATACGCAGTATTTT; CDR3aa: CATSRSRTGADTQYF
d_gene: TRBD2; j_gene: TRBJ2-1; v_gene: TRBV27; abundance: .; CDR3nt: TGTGCCAGCAGTTTGCTAGCGGGAGTTGCCTACAATGAGCAGTTCTTC; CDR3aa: CASSLLAGVAYNEQFF
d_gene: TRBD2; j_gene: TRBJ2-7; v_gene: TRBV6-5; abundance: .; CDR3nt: TGTGCCAGCAGTTACTCGGGAGCGGGACCCTACGAGCAGTACTTC; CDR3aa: CASSYSGAGPYEQYF
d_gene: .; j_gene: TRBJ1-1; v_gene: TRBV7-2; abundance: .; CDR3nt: TGTGCCAGCAGCTTCTCTGAGGACACTGAAGCTTTCTTT; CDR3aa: CASSFSEDTEAFF
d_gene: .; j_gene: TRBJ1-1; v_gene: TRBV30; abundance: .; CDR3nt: TGTGCCTGGAGTGCCCGAGCCCGTGAAGCTTTCTTT; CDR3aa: CAWSARAREAFF
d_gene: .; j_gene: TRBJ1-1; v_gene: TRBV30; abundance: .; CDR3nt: TGTGCCTGGAGTGTAACAGGGATTGGAGCTTTCTTT; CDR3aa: CAWSVTGIGAFF
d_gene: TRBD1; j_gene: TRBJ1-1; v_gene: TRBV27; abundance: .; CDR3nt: TGTGCCAGCAGTTTATCAGTTTCAGGGGGCTTAAGGAAGAGTTTCTTT; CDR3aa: CASSLSVSGGLRKSFF
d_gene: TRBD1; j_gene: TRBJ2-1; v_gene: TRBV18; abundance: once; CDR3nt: TGTGCCAGCTCACCATTCGATCCAGGTCGGACAGGGGGGAGCAATGAGCAGTTCTTC; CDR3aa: CASSPFDPGRTGGSNEQFF
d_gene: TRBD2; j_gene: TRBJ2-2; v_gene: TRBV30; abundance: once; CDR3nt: TGTGCCTGGAGTGTACGTCTAGCGGGCACCGGGGAGCTGTTTTTT; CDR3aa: CAWSVRLAGTGELFF
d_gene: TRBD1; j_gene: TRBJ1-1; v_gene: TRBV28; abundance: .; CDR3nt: TGTGCCAGCAGTACTATCGGGACAGGGGACACTGAAGCTTTCTTT; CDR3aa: CASSTIGTGDTEAFF
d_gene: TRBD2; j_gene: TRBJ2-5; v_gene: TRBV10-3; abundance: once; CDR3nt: TGTGCCATCAGTGACCCCCCGGGACTAGCGGGAGGGCAAGAGACCCAGTACTTC; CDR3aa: CAISDPPGLAGGQETQYF
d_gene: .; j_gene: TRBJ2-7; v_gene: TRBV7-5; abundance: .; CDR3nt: TGTGCCAGAAGTCCCAAGACGGAACAGTATACCTACGAGCAGTACTTC; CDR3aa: CARSPKTEQYTYEQYF
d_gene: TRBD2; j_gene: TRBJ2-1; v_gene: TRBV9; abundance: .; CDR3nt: TGTGCCAGCAGCGGCCGGGAGGGCCCCGACAATGAGCAGTTCTTC; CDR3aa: CASSGREGPDNEQFF
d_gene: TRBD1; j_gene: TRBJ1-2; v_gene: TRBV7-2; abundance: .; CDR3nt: TGTGCCAGCAGCTTATCACCAGGGGGCTATGGCTACACCTTC; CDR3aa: CASSLSPGGYGYTF
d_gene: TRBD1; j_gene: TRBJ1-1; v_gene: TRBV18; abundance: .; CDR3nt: TGTGCCAGCTCACCATTAGGGACAGGGGGCACTGAAGCTTTCTTT; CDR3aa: CASSPLGTGGTEAFF
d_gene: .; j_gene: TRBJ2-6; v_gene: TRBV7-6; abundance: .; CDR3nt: TGTGCCAGCAGCTTAGGCGGAGCGGCGTTCTCTGGGGCCAACGTCCTGACTTTC; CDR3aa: CASSLGGAAFSGANVLTF
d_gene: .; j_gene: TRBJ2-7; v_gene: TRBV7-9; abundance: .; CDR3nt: TGTGCCAGCAGCTTAGAGGCGGTGCAGTACTTC; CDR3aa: CASSLEAVQYF
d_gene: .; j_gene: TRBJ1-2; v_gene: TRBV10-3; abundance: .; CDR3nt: TGTGCCATCCAAGTCGCAGCTAACTATGGCTACACCTTC; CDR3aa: CAIQVAANYGYTF
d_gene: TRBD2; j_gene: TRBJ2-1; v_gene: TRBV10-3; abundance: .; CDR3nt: TGTGCCATCCGGGTTAGCGGGGGTAATGAGCAGTTCTTC; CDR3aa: CAIRVSGGNEQFF
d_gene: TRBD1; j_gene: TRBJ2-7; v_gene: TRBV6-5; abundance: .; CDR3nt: TGTGCCAGCATCTCCGGGACAGGGGCCTACGAGCAGTACTTC; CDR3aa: CASISGTGAYEQYF
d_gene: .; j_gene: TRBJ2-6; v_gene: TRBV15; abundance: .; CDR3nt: TGTGCCACCAGCATACGGGGGGCCAACGTCCTGACTTTC; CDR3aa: CATSIRGANVLTF
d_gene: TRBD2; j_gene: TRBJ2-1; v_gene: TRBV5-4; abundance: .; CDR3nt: TGTGCCAGCAGCCCGGGGGGGACTAGCGGATACAATGAGCAGTTCTTC; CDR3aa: CASSPGGTSGYNEQFF
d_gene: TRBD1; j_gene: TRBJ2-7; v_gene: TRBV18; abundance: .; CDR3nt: TGTGCCAGCTCACCAACACAGGGGGCGGATACCGGGCAGTACTTC; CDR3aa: CASSPTQGADTGQYF
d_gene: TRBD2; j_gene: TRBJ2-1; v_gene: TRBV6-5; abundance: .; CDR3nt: TGTGCCAGCAGCGAGTCTAGCGGAACTTACAATGAGCAGTTCTTC; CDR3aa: CASSESSGTYNEQFF
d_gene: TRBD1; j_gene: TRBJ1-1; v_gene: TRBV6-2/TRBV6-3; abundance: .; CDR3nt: TGTGCCAGCAGTTTCACAGGGGGCCGGACTGAAGCTTTCTTT; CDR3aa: CASSFTGGRTEAFF
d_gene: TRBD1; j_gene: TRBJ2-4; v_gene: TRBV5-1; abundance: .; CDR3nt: TGCGCCAGCAGCTTGGCCCTGGGACAGGACATTCAGTACTTC; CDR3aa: CASSLALGQDIQYF
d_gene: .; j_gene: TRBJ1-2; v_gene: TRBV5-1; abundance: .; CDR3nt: TGCGCCAGCAGCTTGGATGGGGCCGGCTATGGCTACACCTTC; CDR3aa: CASSLDGAGYGYTF
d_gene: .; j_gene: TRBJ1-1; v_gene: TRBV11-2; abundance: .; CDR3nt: TGTGCCAGCAGCTTATTCGCGAGACAGGAAGCTTTCTTT; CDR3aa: CASSLFARQEAFF
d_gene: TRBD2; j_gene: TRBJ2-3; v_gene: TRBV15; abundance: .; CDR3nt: TGTGCCACCAGCAGAGATCCTAGCGGCAGCACAGATACGCAGTATTTT; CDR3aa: CATSRDPSGSTDTQYF
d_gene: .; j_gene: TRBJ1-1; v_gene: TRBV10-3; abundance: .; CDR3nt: TGTGCCATCAGTACCAGGGAGAACACTGAAGCTTTCTTT; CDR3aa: CAISTRENTEAFF
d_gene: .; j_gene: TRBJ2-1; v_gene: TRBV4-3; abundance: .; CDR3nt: TGCGCCAGCAGCGAACAGGTATACAATGAGCAGTTCTTC; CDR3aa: CASSEQVYNEQFF
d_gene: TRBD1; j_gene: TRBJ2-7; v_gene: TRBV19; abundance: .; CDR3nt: TGTGCCAGTAGTAATTCCGGGACAGGGGGGATTTACGAGCAGTACTTC; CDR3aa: CASSNSGTGGIYEQYF
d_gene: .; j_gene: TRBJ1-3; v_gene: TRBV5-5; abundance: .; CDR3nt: TGTGCCAGCAGCTTGGCTTCTGGAAACACCATATATTTT; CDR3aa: CASSLASGNTIYF
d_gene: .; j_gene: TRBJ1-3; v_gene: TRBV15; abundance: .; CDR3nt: TGTGCCACCAGCAGACCGAGGGGGTACGGAAACACCATATATTTT; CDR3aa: CATSRPRGYGNTIYF
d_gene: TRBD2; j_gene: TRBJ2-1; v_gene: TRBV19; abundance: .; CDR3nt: TGTGCCAGTAGACCCACGGGACTAGCGGGAGGTGAGCAGTTCTTC; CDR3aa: CASRPTGLAGGEQFF
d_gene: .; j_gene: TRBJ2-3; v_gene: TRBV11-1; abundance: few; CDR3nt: TGTGCCAGCAGCCCACGGAGGGCTCTCACAGATACGCAGTATTTT; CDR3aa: CASSPRRALTDTQYF
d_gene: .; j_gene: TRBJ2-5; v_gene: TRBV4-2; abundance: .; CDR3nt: TGTGCCAGCAGCCAAGATTTGGGAGCCCAAGAGACCCAGTACTTC; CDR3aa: CASSQDLGAQETQYF
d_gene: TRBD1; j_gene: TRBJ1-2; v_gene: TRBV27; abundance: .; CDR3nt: TGTGCCAGCAGTCCTCGACAGGGGGGGGACTATGGCTACACCTTC; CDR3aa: CASSPRQGGDYGYTF
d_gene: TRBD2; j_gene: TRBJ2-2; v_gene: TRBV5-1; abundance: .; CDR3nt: TGCGCCAGCAGCTCTAGCGGGAGACGAACCGGGGAGCTGTTTTTT; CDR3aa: CASSSSGRRTGELFF
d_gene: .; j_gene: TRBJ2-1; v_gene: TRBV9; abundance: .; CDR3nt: TGTGCCAGCAGCGTAGGGGGCACAATAAATGAGCAGTTCTTC; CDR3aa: CASSVGGTINEQFF
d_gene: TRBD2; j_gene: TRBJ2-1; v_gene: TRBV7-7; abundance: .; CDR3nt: TGTGCTAGCAGCCACGGACTAGGCAATGAGCAGTTCTTC; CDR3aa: CASSHGLGNEQFF